The 26 T cell receptor beta chains presented below share a single source sample, sequenced in a study of cytomegalovirus exposure and HLA in healthy donors. The study ran its PCR with 60 Vbeta and 13 Jbeta primers. Sequenced by immunoSEQ multiplex PCR; TCRdb stores in-frame clones only, minus some. The repertoire holds 200,000 or so clones, with about 81% as singletons. Material: PBMCs. All receptors derive from a woman between 18 and 29 years old in good health and CMV-seronegative.

The chain links TRBV9 to TRBJ2-7; 7 bases match TRBD1. CDR3 size: 14 residues. Per germline, CDR1 SGDLS and CDR2 YYNGEE. Unmatched junction bases numbered 6, after V lost 3 bases and J lost 3 bases. The CDR3, as DNA: TGTGCCAGCAGCGCCCCGGGACAGAACTACGAGCAGTACTTC. It codes for CASSAPGQNYEQYF.

The gene calls are TRBV13 and TRBJ1-6, with 10 bases lining up with TRBD1. The CDR3 has 14 residues. Per the germline V gene, CDR1 is PRHDT and CDR2 is FYEKMQ (reference sequence). V lost 4 bases and J lost 7; bases outside the gene matches: 1. The CDR3 DNA is TGTGCCAGCAGCTCGGACAGGGGGAATTCACCCCTCCACTTT. It specifies CASSSDRGNSPLHF.

The chain is built from TRBV28 and TRBJ2-7; TRBD1 agrees at 8 bases. The junction had 4 bases not matched to a gene; V was cut back by 2 bases and J by 4 bases. The CDR3 loop spans 14 amino acids. From germline, CDR1 is MDHEN and CDR2 SYDVKM. CDR3 amino acids: CASSLRQGWYEQYF. The CDR3 DNA reads as TGTGCCAGCAGTTTAAGACAGGGGTGGTACGAGCAGTACTTC.

The DNA of the CDR3 is TGTGCCAGCAGCTCCGGACTGAACTATGGCTACACCTTC. Amino acids: CASSSGLNYGYTF. This chain links TRBV5-4 with TRBJ1-2; D unresolved. CDR3 size: 13 residues. V dropped 3 bases and J dropped 2 bases, with 8 bases sitting between them. Germline CDR1 and CDR2: SGHNT and YYREEE (reference sequence).

This clone was counted between two and nine times. The gene calls are TRBV7-6 and TRBJ2-7; D is unresolved. The germline gives CDR1 SGHVS, CDR2 FNYEAQ. The CDR3 spans 13 residues. Trimming left V 5 bases short and J 5 bases short, with 13 bases between. The CDR3 nucleotides are TGTGCCAGCAGCCCATCACAGCAGAACGAGCAGTACTTC. Its protein is CASSPSQQNEQYF.

The V and J genes are TRBV27 and TRBJ2-5; possibly TRBD2 for D (7 bases). This CDR3 contains 11 residues. V lost 11 bases to trimming and J lost 5 bases, with 12 bases between them. Germline V gene sequence: CDR1 MNHEY, CDR2 SMNVEV (reference sequence). Here the CDR3 DNA reads TGTGCCGCGGGGGCTTGGGAGACCCAGTACTTC. It specifies CAAGAWETQYF.

The chain links TRBV19 to TRBJ2-7; TRBD1 aligns across 9 bases. CDR1 and CDR2 (germline): LNHDA, SQIVND (reference sequence). V gave up 0 bases and J gave up 5 bases; unmatched junction bases: 11. The CDR3 covers 17 residues. Here the CDR3 DNA reads TGTGCCAGTAGTATAGAAAACTCGGGACAGGGCACCCACGAGCAGTACTTC. Translation gives CASSIENSGQGTHEQYF.

The chain couples TRBV28 to TRBJ1-1; the match to TRBD1 covers 7 bases. The CDR3 is 12 residues long. Looked up from germline, CDR1 is MDHEN and CDR2 is SYDVKM. J was trimmed by 8 bases and V by 4 bases; bases with no gene match: 4. The CDR3 loop reads CASSSRDREAFF. The CDR3 DNA reads TGTGCCAGCAGTTCCCGGGACAGAGAAGCTTTCTTT. The full variable domain, rest sourced from reference TRBV28 and TRBJ1-1, is DVKVTQSSRYLVKRTGEKVFLECVQDMDHENMFWYRQDPGLGLRLIYFSYDVKMKEKGDIPEGYSVSREKKERFSLILESASTNQTSMYLCASSSRDREAFFGQGTRLTVV.

This clone appeared a single time. The chain combines TRBV19 with TRBJ2-5; 12 bases are shared with TRBD2. Germline trimming cut 2 bases from V and 1 base from J; bases unmatched to any gene: 5. The CDR3 has 17 amino acids. In germline, CDR1 is LNHDA, CDR2 SQIVND (reference sequence). DNA for the CDR3: TGTGCCAGTAGTATAAGACTAGCGGGAGCTGGCCAAGAGACCCAGTACTTC. Encoded protein: CASSIRLAGAGQETQYF.

This chain connects TRBV28 to TRBJ1-1; TRBD1 might be the D (5 bases). Deletions cut 5 bases from V and 4 bases from J, with 11 bases between. The CDR3 spans 13 residues. The V gene's germline CDR1 is MDHEN and CDR2 SYDVKM. CDR3 loop: CASSITGGTEAFF. In DNA form, the CDR3 reads TGTGCCAGCAGTATTACGGGGGGCACTGAAGCTTTCTTT.

This chain links TRBV2 with TRBJ2-3; TRBD2 matches 10 bases. Germline assignment: CDR1 SNHLY and CDR2 FYNNEI. V lost 6 bases and J lost 2; bases outside the gene matches: 5. The CDR3 consists of 15 residues. The CDR3 bases are TGTGCCAGCAGAGCGGGGGGGGTTTCCACAGATACGCAGTATTTT. This translates into CASRAGGVSTDTQYF.

The chain uses TRBV15 and TRBJ1-2, with D possibly being TRBD1 (5 bases). V dropped 6 bases and J dropped 0 bases, with 8 bases sitting between them. The CDR3 consists of 13 residues. The germline V gene has CDR1 LNHNV and CDR2 YYDKDF (reference sequence). CDR3 DNA sequence: TGTGCCACCAGGTCGACAGCTAACTATGGCTACACCTTC. Protein sequence: CATRSTANYGYTF.

The chain recombines TRBV27 with TRBJ1-5; perhaps TRBD1 as D (6 bases). The germline gives CDR1 MNHEY, CDR2 SMNVEV (reference sequence). The CDR3 is 14 residues long. Deletions cut 5 bases from V and 0 bases from J, with 8 bases between. CDR3 sequence reads: CASSTGYSNQPQHF. The DNA for the CDR3 is TGTGCCAGCAGTACAGGGTATAGCAATCAGCCCCAGCATTTT.

The rearrangement links TRBV4-1 to TRBJ1-3; 10 bases agree with TRBD1. The CDR3 has 15 amino acids. Germline V lookup: CDR1 MGHRA, CDR2 YSYEKL. V shed 3 bases and J 8 bases; nucleotides not matched to a gene: 7. CDR3 sequence (DNA): TGCGCCAGCAGCCAGGAGGGACAGGGGTTGGACACCATATATTTT. This gives the protein CASSQEGQGLDTIYF.

V and J are TRBV5-1 and TRBJ1-5; tentatively, D is TRBD1 (6 bases). CDR3 size: 13 residues. The germline V and J ends were trimmed by 4 bases and 7 bases, with 12 bases remaining between them. Germline V CDR1 and CDR2: SGHRS, YFSETQ. The CDR3 nucleotides read TGCGCCAGCAGCCCACAGGGACAACAGCCCCAGCATTTT. Amino acids: CASSPQGQQPQHF. Filled out from reference TRBV5-1 and TRBJ1-5, the complete variable domain reads KAGVTQTPRYLIKTRGQQVTLSCSPISGHRSVSWYQQTPGQGLQFLFEYFSETQRNKGNFPGRFSGRQFSNSRSEMNVSTLELGDSALYLCASSPQGQQPQHFGDGTRLSIL.

The chain recombines TRBV4-2 with TRBJ2-7; no clear D. Trimming took 1 base from V and 0 from J, leaving 10 bases between them. The CDR3 sequence is 15 residues long. The germline V gene encodes CDR1 LGHNA and CDR2 YNFKEQ. Here the CDR3 reads CASSQAPDISYEQYF. The DNA of the CDR3 is TGTGCCAGCAGCCAAGCGCCCGACATCTCCTACGAGCAGTACTTC.

This chain links TRBV6-1 with TRBJ2-7; 8 bases match TRBD1. This CDR3 has 15 amino acids. The germline V gene has CDR1 MNHNS and CDR2 SASEGT. The trim removed 6 bases at V and 5 bases at J, leaving 12 bases unmatched. Written as DNA, the CDR3 is TGTGCCAGCAGGACGGGGACAGGTGGTTACCACGAGCAGTACTTC. The encoded protein is CASRTGTGGYHEQYF.

This chain links TRBV21-1 with TRBJ2-2; TRBD2, as called in the table, went unchecked against the DNA. TRBV21-1 corresponds to a pseudogene. This CDR3 comprises 13 residues. CDR3 protein: CASSKGRAGELFF. DNA for the CDR3: TGTGCCAGCAGCAAAGGGAGGGCCGGGGAGCTGTTTTTT.

The rearrangement uses TRBV13 and TRBJ2-5; 7 nucleotides align to TRBD1. CDR1 is PRHDT, CDR2 FYEKMQ, per germline (reference sequence). V shed 5 bases, J shed 9 bases, and the junction held 9 bases outside the gene matches. This CDR3 is 13 amino acids long. As DNA, the CDR3 is TGTGCCAGCAGCCTATGGGACAGCGGCGCCCAGTACTTC. This translates into CASSLWDSGAQYF.

The J gene is TRBJ1-5, the V gene TRBV5-6, with TRBD1 as a possible D gene (6 bases). In germline, CDR1 is SGHDT, CDR2 YYEEEE. V lost 2 bases, J lost 6 bases, and 12 bases lay in between. CDR3 length equals 14 residues. The DNA of the CDR3 is TGTGCCAGCAGCTTTGGGCAGGGGAGTCAGCCCCAGCATTTT. Translating it yields CASSFGQGSQPQHF.

V and J are TRBV4-1 and TRBJ2-1; possibly TRBD2 for D (6 bases). Germline CDR1 and CDR2: MGHRA and YSYEKL. The CDR3 has 15 amino acids. V lost 0 bases and J lost 8, with 14 bases in between. For the CDR3, the DNA is TGCGCCAGCAGCCAAGATCCCACTAGCCGCGATGAGCAGTTCTTC. Protein: CASSQDPTSRDEQFF.

V gene TRBV29-1 combines with J gene TRBJ1-2; a possible D gene is TRBD1 (6 bases). V was clipped by 5 bases and J by 3 bases, with 19 bases between them. The CDR3 consists of 15 residues. CDR1 is SQVTM and CDR2 is ANQGSEA in the germline V gene. DNA of the CDR3: TGCAGCGTTCCGATCTTATACAGGGAAGACTATGGCTACACCTTC. It encodes CSVPILYREDYGYTF.

The rearrangement uses TRBV21-1 and TRBJ1-5; TRBD1, the table's D call, was not compared with the DNA. TRBV21-1 constitutes a pseudogene. The CDR3 sequence is 15 residues long. CDR3 coding DNA: TGTGCCAGCAGCAAAGGTGGGGACATAAATCAGCCCCAGCATTTT. Encoded protein: CASSKGGDINQPQHF.

This clone was recorded once. The chain has TRBV6-1 and TRBJ2-3, with 7 bases matching TRBD2. CDR3 length: 15 amino acids. Germline values: CDR1 MNHNS, CDR2 SASEGT. V shed 6 bases, J shed 3 bases, and the junction held 9 bases outside the gene matches. CDR3 nucleotides: TGTGCCAGCAGAGAATCCGGGACTACGACAGATACGCAGTATTTT. It translates to CASRESGTTTDTQYF.

The chain recombines TRBV5-4 with TRBJ1-4; 7 nucleotides match TRBD1. CDR3 size: 17 residues. With 1 base clipped from V and 3 bases from J, the junction kept 9 bases outside the gene matches. Germline V gives CDR1 SGHNT, CDR2 YYREEE (reference sequence). The CDR3 nucleotides are TGTGCCAGCAGCTTGAAAGCAGGGGGGCTCGCTAATGAAAAACTGTTTTTT. Translated, it gives CASSLKAGGLANEKLFF.

The chain is built from TRBV29-1 and TRBJ1-5; 7 nucleotides line up with TRBD1. With 5 bases clipped from V and 5 bases from J, the junction kept 6 bases outside the gene matches. The germline CDR1 and CDR2 sequences are SQVTM and ANQGSEA. The CDR3 has 13 residues. The CDR3 sequence is CSVQGTADQPQHF. CDR3 coding DNA: TGCAGCGTTCAGGGGACAGCAGATCAGCCCCAGCATTTT.